This TCR beta chain originates from a study of blood T cells in healthy people across ages. Whole-study findings and limits: There was no known CMV status for donors, so expanded clonotype changes were possibly confounded.

Germline lookup yields CDR1 MNHEY and CDR2 SVGEGT. The CDR3 has 15 residues. With 7 bases clipped from V and 8 bases from J, the junction kept 14 bases outside the gene matches. This clonotype was seen more than once but under ten times. Antigen unknown. Primers used in a second PCR of roughly 6 to 12 cycles were a sample-barcoded 5' primer and a J-beta primer mix. TCRdb re-analysed the 5' RACE reads in MiXCR, keeping a single row per CDR3 protein. Of about 1 million distinct CDR3 sequences listed, under 45% were seen once; the top ten hold 18%. Drawing of peripheral blood yielded 7.5 to 10 milliliters from each donor.

Input material: blood. The TCR was taken from an older woman in good health. The gene calls are TRBV6-2 or TRBV6-3 and TRBJ2-7; 10 bases line up with TRBD1. CDR3 loop: CASNKRPGQGSQQYF. The CDR3 bases are TGTGCCAGCAACAAAAGACCGGGACAGGGGAGTCAGCAGTACTTC.